These 19 T cell receptor beta chains came from one sample sequenced in a study of cytomegalovirus exposure and HLA in healthy donors. It was with 60 Vbeta and 13 Jbeta primers that the PCR ran. Clones were read by immunoSEQ multiplex PCR, and TCRdb kept only the in-frame ones, dropping some. The repertoire includes about 140,000 clones, roughly 80% of them detected once, and 2.2% sits in the top ten. Sequenced material: PBMCs. Source of these receptors: a man aged 25 to 40 in good health and CMV-seronegative.

The chain combines TRBV18 with TRBJ1-2; 7 bases align to TRBD1. V was clipped by 3 bases and J by 2 bases; unmatched bases: 6. The germline CDR1 and CDR2 sequences are KGHSH and LQKENI. The CDR3 sequence is 15 residues long. CDR3 sequence reads: CASSPREGANYGYTF. Written as DNA, the CDR3 is TGTGCCAGCTCACCCCGGGAGGGGGCGAACTATGGCTACACCTTC.

This chain connects TRBV6-5 to TRBJ2-7, with 7 bases aligning to TRBD2. Unmatched junction bases numbered 5, after V lost 0 bases and J lost 0 bases. Germline V gives CDR1 MNHEY, CDR2 SVGAGI. The CDR3 extends over 16 amino acids. The CDR3 here is CASSYSRASGSYEQYF. CDR3 in DNA: TGTGCCAGCAGTTACTCTAGGGCTAGCGGCTCCTACGAGCAGTACTTC.

The V and J genes are TRBV28 and TRBJ1-1, with TRBD1 identical over 9 bases. Trimming removed 6 bases from V and 0 bases from J; junction bases left unmatched: 2. Per the germline V gene, CDR1 is MDHEN and CDR2 is SYDVKM. This CDR3 is built from 14 residues. The chain's CDR3 is CASRDRGMNTEAFF. DNA for the CDR3: TGTGCCAGCAGGGACAGGGGAATGAACACTGAAGCTTTCTTT.

V is TRBV29-1 and J is TRBJ2-5; 12 bases are shared with TRBD2. Unmatched junction bases numbered 11, after V lost 4 bases and J lost 2 bases. This CDR3 comprises 17 residues. The germline V gene encodes CDR1 SQVTM and CDR2 ANQGSEA. The CDR3 is CSVVGLAGGPSQETQYF. In nucleotides, the CDR3 is TGCAGCGTTGTAGGGCTAGCGGGAGGGCCGTCACAAGAGACCCAGTACTTC.

The V gene is TRBV5-6, the J gene TRBJ2-2; D is perhaps TRBD2 (5 bases). Germline V gene sequence: CDR1 SGHDT, CDR2 YYEEEE. V was trimmed by 3 bases and J by 5 bases, leaving 11 bases between them. The CDR3 covers 14 residues. CDR3 region: CASSSGEYTGELFF. The CDR3 nucleotides are TGTGCCAGCAGCTCTGGGGAGTATACCGGGGAGCTGTTTTTT.

The chain couples TRBV10-3 to TRBJ2-5, with 10 bases fitting TRBD2. The J call may be wrong; the DNA end is better matched by TRBJ2-7. The CDR3 contains 17 residues. Germline V gene lookup returns CDR1 ENHRY and CDR2 SYGVKD. The chain's CDR3 is CAISRVGLAGASYEQYF. The CDR3 bases are TGTGCCATCTCCCGAGTCGGGCTAGCGGGAGCCTCCTACGAGCAGTACTTC.

In this sample, this clone turned up once. The chain combines TRBV28 with TRBJ1-1; D unclear. CDR3 length: 12 amino acids. V lost 6 bases and J 2 bases, leaving 7 bases between the germline ends. CDR1 is MDHEN, CDR2 SYDVKM, per germline. CDR3 DNA: TGTGCCAGCAGGAACTTAAACACTGAAGCTTTCTTT. Its protein is CASRNLNTEAFF.

The chain has TRBV4-1 and TRBJ2-7, with 7 bases identical to TRBD2. The ends lost 0 bases at V and 2 bases at J; junction bases unmatched: 7. This CDR3 comprises 16 residues. Germline V gene data show CDR1 as MGHRA and CDR2 as YSYEKL. Here the CDR3 DNA reads TGCGCCAGCAGCCAAGATCTGGGAGGGACCCCCTACGAGCAGTACTTC. Translating gives CASSQDLGGTPYEQYF.

This clone was detected only a few times. V is TRBV9 and J is TRBJ2-3; D is unclear. This CDR3 has 12 residues. Germline V CDR1 and CDR2: SGDLS, YYNGEE. Trimming cost V 4 bases and J 6 bases, with 9 bases left between them. The CDR3 protein is CASSPTEDTQYF. The CDR3 DNA reads TGTGCCAGCAGCCCAACGGAGGATACGCAGTATTTT.

The chain employs TRBV19 and TRBJ2-7; 16 bases are shared with TRBD2. Germline CDR1 and CDR2: LNHDA and SQIVND (reference sequence). The V segment lost 4 bases and the J segment 0 bases; nucleotides outside the gene matches: 9. The CDR3 extends over 19 amino acids. This chain's CDR3 is CASSTTGTSGRAGSYEQYF. The CDR3 coding sequence is TGTGCCAGTAGTACCACCGGGACTAGCGGGAGGGCCGGCTCCTACGAGCAGTACTTC.

J is TRBJ1-1 and V is TRBV28, with 7 positions matching TRBD1. Germline CDR1 reads MDHEN; CDR2 reads SYDVKM. V was pared by 4 bases and J by 1 base, with 12 bases of the junction left unmatched. CDR3 size: 17 residues. The CDR3 DNA is TGTGCCAGCAGTTCCGGGACAGTCCTTGTGGCGAACACTGAAGCTTTCTTT. Translation: CASSSGTVLVANTEAFF.

This chain links TRBV10-1 with TRBJ2-7, with D maybe TRBD2 (6 bases). Germline CDR1 and CDR2: WNHNN and SYGVQD (reference sequence). The CDR3 extends over 14 amino acids. The V end was cut by 3 bases, the J end by 5 bases, with 14 bases between. The CDR3 loop reads CASSEASVSHEQYF. The CDR3 coding sequence is TGCGCCAGCAGTGAAGCTAGCGTTTCCCACGAGCAGTACTTC.

In this sample, this clone turned up a few times. V is TRBV7-9 and J is TRBJ1-2; D not resolved. The germline gives CDR1 SEHNR, CDR2 FQNEAQ (reference sequence). V lost 6 bases and J 8 bases, leaving 13 bases between the germline ends. This CDR3 is 12 amino acids long. The CDR3 coding sequence is TGTGCCAGCAGTCGTAGCGAGGAGGGCTACACCTTC. Translation: CASSRSEEGYTF.

This clone was seen a few times. One end of the junction is discordant with germline, which a read error may explain. The genes are TRBV5-6 and TRBJ2-3; 8 bases align to TRBD1. CDR3 length: 12 amino acids. CDR1 SGHDT and CDR2 YYEEEE come from the germline V gene. CDR3 nucleotides: TGTGCCAGCAGTTACACAGGGGGAATTGGGAGATTT. It encodes CASSYTGGIGRF.

This clone came up a few times. The rearrangement joins TRBV15 to TRBJ1-1, with D unclear. CDR3 length: 13 residues. Trimming pared 4 bases from V and 0 bases from J, leaving 6 bases between. CDR1 LNHNV and CDR2 YYDKDF come from the germline V gene (reference sequence). The CDR3 here is CATSTGLNTEAFF. The CDR3 DNA reads TGTGCCACCAGCACAGGTTTGAACACTGAAGCTTTCTTT.

Worth noting for this clone: The same CDR3 is also encoded by other DNA sequences in this sample. The CDR3 reads CASSLSNTGELFF. For the CDR3, the DNA is TGCGCCAGCAGCCTCTCCAACACCGGGGAGCTGTTTTTT. This chain joins TRBV4-1 and TRBJ2-2; D gene uncertain. V was trimmed by 4 bases and J by 2 bases, leaving 5 bases between them. Germline V gene sequence: CDR1 MGHRA, CDR2 YSYEKL. CDR3 length: 13 residues.

The chain has TRBV10-3 and TRBJ2-7; 11 bases align to TRBD2. The CDR3 spans 14 residues. With V trimmed by 2 bases and J by 3 bases, 0 bases remained unmatched. Germline values: CDR1 ENHRY, CDR2 SYGVKD. CDR3 region: CAISETSGGYEQYF. CDR3 in DNA: TGTGCCATCAGTGAGACTAGCGGGGGCTACGAGCAGTACTTC.

This clone was counted once. This chain joins TRBV5-6 and TRBJ2-1, with 12 nucleotides matching TRBD2. Germline lookup yields CDR1 SGHDT and CDR2 YYEEEE. Germline trimming cut 0 bases from V and 9 bases from J; bases unmatched to any gene: 4. The CDR3 has 15 amino acids. The CDR3 sequence: CASSLGLAGGLEQFF. Written as DNA, the CDR3 is TGTGCCAGCAGCTTGGGTCTAGCGGGAGGGCTTGAGCAGTTCTTC.

V gene TRBV29-1 combines with J gene TRBJ2-7, with TRBD1 matching 9 bases. The CDR3 has 13 amino acids. Germline V gene lookup returns CDR1 SQVTM and CDR2 ANQGSEA. The junction had 5 bases not matched to a gene; V was cut back by 3 bases and J by 5 bases. CDR3 in amino acids: CSVEEDRGHEQYF. The CDR3 DNA reads as TGCAGCGTTGAGGAGGACAGGGGACACGAGCAGTACTTC.